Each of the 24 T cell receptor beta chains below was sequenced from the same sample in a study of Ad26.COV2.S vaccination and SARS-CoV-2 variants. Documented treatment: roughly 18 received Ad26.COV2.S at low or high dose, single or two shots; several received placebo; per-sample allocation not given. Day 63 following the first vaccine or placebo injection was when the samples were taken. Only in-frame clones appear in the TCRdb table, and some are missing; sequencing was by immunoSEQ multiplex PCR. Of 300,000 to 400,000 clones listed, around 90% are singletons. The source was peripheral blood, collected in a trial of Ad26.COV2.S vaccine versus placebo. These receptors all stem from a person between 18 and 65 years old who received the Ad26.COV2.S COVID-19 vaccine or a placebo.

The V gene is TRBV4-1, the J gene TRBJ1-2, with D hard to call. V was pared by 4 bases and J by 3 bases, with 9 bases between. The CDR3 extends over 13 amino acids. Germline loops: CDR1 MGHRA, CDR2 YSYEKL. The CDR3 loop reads CASSPHQDYGYTF. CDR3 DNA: TGCGCCAGCAGCCCCCATCAAGACTATGGCTACACCTTC.

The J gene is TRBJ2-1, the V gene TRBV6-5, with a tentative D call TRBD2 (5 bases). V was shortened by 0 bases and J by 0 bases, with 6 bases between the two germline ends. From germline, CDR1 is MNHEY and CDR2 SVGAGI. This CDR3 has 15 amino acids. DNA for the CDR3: TGTGCCAGCAGTTACTCGGGGAGCTCCTACAATGAGCAGTTCTTC. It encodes CASSYSGSSYNEQFF.

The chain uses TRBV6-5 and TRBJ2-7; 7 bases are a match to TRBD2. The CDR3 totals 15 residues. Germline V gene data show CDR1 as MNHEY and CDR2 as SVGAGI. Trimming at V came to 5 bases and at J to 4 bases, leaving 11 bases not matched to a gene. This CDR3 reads CASSRAGGTSYEQYF. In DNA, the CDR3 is TGTGCCAGCAGTCGAGCCGGGGGGACCTCATACGAGCAGTACTTC.

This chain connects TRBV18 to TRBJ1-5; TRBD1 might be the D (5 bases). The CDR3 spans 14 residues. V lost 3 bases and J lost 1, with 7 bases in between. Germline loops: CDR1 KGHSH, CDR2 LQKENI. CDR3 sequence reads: CASSPGLSNQPQHF. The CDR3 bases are TGTGCCAGCTCACCGGGACTGAGCAATCAGCCCCAGCATTTT.

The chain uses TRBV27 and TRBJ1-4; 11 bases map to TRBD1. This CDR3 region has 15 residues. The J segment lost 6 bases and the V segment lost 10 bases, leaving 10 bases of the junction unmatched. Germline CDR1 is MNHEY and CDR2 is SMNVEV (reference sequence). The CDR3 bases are TGTGCCACCTGCCACCGGACAGGGGGCCATGAAAAACTGTTTTTT. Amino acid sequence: CATCHRTGGHEKLFF.

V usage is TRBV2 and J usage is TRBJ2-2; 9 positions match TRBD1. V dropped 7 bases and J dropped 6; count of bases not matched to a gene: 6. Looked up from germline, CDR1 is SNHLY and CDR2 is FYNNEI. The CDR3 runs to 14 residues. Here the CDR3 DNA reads TGTGCCAGCACCAGGGACAGGGCGGCCGGGGAGCTGTTTTTT. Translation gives CASTRDRAAGELFF.

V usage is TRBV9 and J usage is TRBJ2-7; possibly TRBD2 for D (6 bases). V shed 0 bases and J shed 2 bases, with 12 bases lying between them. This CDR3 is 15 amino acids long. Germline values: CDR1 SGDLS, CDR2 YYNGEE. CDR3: CASSVGAGHTYEQYF. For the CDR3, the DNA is TGTGCCAGCAGCGTAGGGGCGGGGCATACCTACGAGCAGTACTTC.

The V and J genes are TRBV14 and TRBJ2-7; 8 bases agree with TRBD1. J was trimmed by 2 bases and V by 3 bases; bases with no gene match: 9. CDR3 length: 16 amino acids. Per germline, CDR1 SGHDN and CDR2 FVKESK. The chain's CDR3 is CASSQDRAKHPYEQYF. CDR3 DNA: TGTGCCAGCAGCCAGGACAGGGCGAAACATCCCTACGAGCAGTACTTC.

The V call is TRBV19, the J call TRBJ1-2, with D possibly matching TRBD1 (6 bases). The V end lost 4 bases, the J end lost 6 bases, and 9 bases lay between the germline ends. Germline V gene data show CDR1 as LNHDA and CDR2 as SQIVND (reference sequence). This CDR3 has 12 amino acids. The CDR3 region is CASSTAGDGYTF. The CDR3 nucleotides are TGTGCCAGTAGTACGGCAGGGGATGGCTACACCTTC.

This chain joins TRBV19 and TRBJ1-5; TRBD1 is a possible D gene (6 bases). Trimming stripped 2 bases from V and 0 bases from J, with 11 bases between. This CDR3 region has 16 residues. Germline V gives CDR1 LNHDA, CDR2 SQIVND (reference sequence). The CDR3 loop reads CASSISGTYSNQPQHF. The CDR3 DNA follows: TGTGCCAGTAGTATATCCGGGACATATAGCAATCAGCCCCAGCATTTT.

The DNA of the CDR3 is TGTGCCAGCAGCTCAATACTAGGGACAGGGCAAGAGACCCAGTACTTC. The encoded protein is CASSSILGTGQETQYF. The chain is built from TRBV7-9 and TRBJ2-5; 9 bases align to TRBD1. This CDR3 has 16 amino acids. V trimming: 4 bases; J trimming: 2 bases; junction bases outside the gene matches: 8. Germline V gives CDR1 SEHNR, CDR2 FQNEAQ (reference sequence).

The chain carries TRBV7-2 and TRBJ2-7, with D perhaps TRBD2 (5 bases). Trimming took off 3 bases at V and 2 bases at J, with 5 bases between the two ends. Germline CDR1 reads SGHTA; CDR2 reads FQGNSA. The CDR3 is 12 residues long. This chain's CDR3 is CASSLEAYEQYF. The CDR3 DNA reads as TGTGCCAGCAGCTTGGAGGCCTACGAGCAGTACTTC.

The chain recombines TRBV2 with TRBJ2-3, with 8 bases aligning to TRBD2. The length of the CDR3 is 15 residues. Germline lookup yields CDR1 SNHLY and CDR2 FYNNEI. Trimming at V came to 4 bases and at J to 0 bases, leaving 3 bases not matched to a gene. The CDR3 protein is CASSAQRGSTDTQYF. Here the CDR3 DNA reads TGTGCCAGCAGTGCACAGCGGGGGAGCACAGATACGCAGTATTTT.

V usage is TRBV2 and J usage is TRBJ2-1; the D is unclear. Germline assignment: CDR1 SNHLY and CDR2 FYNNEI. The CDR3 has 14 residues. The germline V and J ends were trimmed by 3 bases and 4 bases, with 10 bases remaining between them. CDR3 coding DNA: TGTGCCAGCAGTGACTCCCGAGTGTACAATGAGCAGTTCTTC. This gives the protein CASSDSRVYNEQFF.

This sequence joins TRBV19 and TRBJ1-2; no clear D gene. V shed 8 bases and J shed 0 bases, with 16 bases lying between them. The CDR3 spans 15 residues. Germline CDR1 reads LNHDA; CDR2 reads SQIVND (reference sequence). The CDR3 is CASGPEVASNYGYTF. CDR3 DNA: TGTGCCAGTGGGCCGGAGGTGGCCTCTAACTATGGCTACACCTTC. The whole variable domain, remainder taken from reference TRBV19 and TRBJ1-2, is DGGITQSPKYLFRKEGQNVTLSCEQNLNHDAMYWYRQDPGQGLRLIYYSQIVNDFQKGDIAEGYSVSREKKESFPLTVTSAQKNPTAFYLCASGPEVASNYGYTFGSGTRLTVV.

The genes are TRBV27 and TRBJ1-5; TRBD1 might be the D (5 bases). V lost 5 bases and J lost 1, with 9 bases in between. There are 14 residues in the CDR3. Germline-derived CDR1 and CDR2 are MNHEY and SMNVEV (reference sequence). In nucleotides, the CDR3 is TGTGCCAGCAGTCTGACAGCGAGCAATCAGCCCCAGCATTTT. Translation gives CASSLTASNQPQHF.

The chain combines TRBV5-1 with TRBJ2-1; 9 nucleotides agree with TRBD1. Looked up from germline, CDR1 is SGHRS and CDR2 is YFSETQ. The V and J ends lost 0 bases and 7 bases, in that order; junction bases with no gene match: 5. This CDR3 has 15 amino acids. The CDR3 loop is CASSLGSTGGNEQFF. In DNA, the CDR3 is TGCGCCAGCAGCTTGGGGTCGACAGGGGGAAATGAGCAGTTCTTC.

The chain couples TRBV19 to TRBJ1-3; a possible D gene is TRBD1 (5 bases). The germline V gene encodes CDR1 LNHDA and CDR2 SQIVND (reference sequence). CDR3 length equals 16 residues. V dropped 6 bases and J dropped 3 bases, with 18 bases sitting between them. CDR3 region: CASSLHEGIDGNTIYF. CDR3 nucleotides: TGTGCCAGTAGCCTCCACGAGGGGATTGATGGAAACACCATATATTTT.

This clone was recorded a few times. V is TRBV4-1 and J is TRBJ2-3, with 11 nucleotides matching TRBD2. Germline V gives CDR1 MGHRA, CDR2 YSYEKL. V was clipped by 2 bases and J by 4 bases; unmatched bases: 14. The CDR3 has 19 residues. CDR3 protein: CASSQTPGTSGGPPDTQYF. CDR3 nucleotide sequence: TGCGCCAGCAGCCAAACCCCAGGTACTAGCGGGGGCCCCCCAGATACGCAGTATTTT.

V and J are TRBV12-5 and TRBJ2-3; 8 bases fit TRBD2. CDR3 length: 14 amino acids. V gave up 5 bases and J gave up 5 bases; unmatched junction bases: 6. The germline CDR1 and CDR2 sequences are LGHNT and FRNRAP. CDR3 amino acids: CASGAGGDRDTQYF. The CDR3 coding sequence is TGTGCTAGTGGTGCCGGGGGGGATAGAGATACGCAGTATTTT.

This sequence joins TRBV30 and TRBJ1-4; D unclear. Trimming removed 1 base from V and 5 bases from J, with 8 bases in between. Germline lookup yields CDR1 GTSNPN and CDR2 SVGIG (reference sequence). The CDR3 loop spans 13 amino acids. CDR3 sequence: CAWSAGENEKLFF. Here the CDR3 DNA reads TGTGCCTGGAGTGCGGGAGAAAATGAAAAACTGTTTTTT. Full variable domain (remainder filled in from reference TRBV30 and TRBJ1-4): SQTIHQWPATLVQPVGSPLSLECTVEGTSNPNLYWYRQAAGRGLQLLFYSVGIGQISSEVPQNLSASRPQDRQFILSSKKLLLSDSGFYLCAWSAGENEKLFFGSGTQLSVL.

CDR3 sequence (DNA): TGCGCCAGCACCATCCCGGGACAGAACACTGAAGCTTTCTTT. It codes for CASTIPGQNTEAFF. The chain combines TRBV5-1 with TRBJ1-1, with D perhaps matching TRBD1 (6 bases). Germline-derived CDR1 and CDR2 are SGHRS and YFSETQ. The CDR3 loop spans 14 amino acids. V lost 6 bases and J 1 base, leaving 13 bases between the germline ends.

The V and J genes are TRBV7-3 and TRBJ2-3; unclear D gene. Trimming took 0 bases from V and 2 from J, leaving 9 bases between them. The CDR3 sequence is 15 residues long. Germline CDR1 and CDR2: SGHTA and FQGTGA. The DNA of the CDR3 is TGTGCCAGCAGCTTAACAGGTAGCCTCACAGATACGCAGTATTTT. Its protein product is CASSLTGSLTDTQYF.

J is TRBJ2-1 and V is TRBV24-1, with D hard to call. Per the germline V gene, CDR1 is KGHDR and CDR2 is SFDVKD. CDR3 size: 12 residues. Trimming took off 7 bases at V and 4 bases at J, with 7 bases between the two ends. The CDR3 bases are TGTGCCACCAGGGAGAAGTACAATGAGCAGTTCTTC. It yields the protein CATREKYNEQFF.